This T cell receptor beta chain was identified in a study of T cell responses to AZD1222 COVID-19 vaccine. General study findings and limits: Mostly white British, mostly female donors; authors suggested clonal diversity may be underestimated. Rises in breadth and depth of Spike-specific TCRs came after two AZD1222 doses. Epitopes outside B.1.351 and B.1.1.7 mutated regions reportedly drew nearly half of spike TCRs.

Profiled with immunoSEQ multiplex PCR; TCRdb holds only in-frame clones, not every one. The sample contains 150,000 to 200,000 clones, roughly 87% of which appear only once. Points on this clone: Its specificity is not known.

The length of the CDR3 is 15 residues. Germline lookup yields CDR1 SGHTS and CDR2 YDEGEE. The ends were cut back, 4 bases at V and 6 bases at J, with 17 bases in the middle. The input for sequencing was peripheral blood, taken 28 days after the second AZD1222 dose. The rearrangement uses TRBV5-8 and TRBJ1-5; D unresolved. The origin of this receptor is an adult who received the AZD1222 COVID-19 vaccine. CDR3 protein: CASSQGGRISQPQHF. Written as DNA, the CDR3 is TGTGCCAGCAGCCAAGGTGGCAGGATATCTCAGCCCCAGCATTTT. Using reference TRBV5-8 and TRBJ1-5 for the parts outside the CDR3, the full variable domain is EAGVTQSPTHLIKTRGQQATLRCSPISGHTSVYWYQQALGLGLQFLLWYDEGEERNRGNFPPRFSGRQFPNYSSELNVNALELEDSALYLCASSQGGRISQPQHFGDGTRLSIL.